This note documents a single T cell receptor beta chain sequence. Its cognate antigen is unknown. The sample comes from a study of cytomegalovirus exposure and HLA in healthy donors. The CDR3 runs to 13 residues. Between the trimmed V and J ends, which lost 3 bases and 6 bases, there was a span of 10 bases. CDR1 and CDR2 from the germline V gene are SGHAT and FQNNGV. 13 Jbeta primers and 60 Vbeta primers were used for the PCR. The repertoire was sequenced with immunoSEQ multiplex PCR; TCRdb's copy has only in-frame clones and lacks some. The sample has about 110,000 clones; approximately 79% are singletons. Study-wide results and caveats: In a later analysis, HLA-associated beta chains showed higher expansion and lower generation probabilities than comparable chains. Reports state that TCR beta sequences accurately predicted most subjects' HLA-A and HLA-B alleles. Among immune exposure information, only CMV serostatus was available.

The chain carries TRBV11-2 and TRBJ2-3, with D unresolved. The sequence was collected from a woman aged 40-49 years in good health and CMV-seronegative. The sequencing sample was made of PBMCs. Here the CDR3 reads CASSFFAVDTQYF. DNA for the CDR3: TGTGCCAGCAGCTTCTTCGCGGTGGATACGCAGTATTTT.